Included here is one T cell receptor (beta chain) sequence, with context. The CDR3 extends over 12 amino acids. V gave up 4 bases and J gave up 0 bases, with 4 bases separating them. In germline, CDR1 is GTSNPN, CDR2 SVGIG (reference sequence). The pancreas tissue came from patients undergoing total pancreatectomy with islet autotransplantation. Using immunoSEQ multiplex PCR, the repertoire was profiled, and TCRdb retains in-frame clones only, with some absent. The sample has about 14,000 clones; more than 60% are singletons. This sample was included in a study of immune characteristics of hereditary and idiopathic chronic pancreatitis.

This clonotype originated in a human donor with chronic pancreatitis. The genes are TRBV30 and TRBJ1-3; D uncertain. Sequencing was performed on pancreas tissue with hereditary chronic pancreatitis. The CDR3 DNA reads as TGTGCCTGGATGACCTCTGGAAACACCATATATTTT. Its protein product is CAWMTSGNTIYF.